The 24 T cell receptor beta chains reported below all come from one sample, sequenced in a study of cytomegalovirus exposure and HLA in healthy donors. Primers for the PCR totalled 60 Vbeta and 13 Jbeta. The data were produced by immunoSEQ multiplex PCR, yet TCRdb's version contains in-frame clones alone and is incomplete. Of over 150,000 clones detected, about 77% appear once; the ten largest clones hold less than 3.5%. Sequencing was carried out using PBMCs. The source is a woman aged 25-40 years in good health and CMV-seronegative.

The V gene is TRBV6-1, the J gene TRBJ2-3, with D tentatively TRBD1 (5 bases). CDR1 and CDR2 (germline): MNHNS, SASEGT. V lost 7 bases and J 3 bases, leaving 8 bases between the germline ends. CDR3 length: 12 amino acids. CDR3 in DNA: TGTGCCAGCAATGGGGCGACAGATACGCAGTATTTT. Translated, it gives CASNGATDTQYF.

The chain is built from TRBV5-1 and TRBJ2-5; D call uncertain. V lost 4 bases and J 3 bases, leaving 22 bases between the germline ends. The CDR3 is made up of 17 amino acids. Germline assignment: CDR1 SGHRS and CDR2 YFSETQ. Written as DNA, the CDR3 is TGCGCCAGCAGCAACCCCGGCAGCACAGATCGGAAAGAGACCCAGTACTTC. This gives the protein CASSNPGSTDRKETQYF. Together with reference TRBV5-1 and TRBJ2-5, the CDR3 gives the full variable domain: KAGVTQTPRYLIKTRGQQVTLSCSPISGHRSVSWYQQTPGQGLQFLFEYFSETQRNKGNFPGRFSGRQFSNSRSEMNVSTLELGDSALYLCASSNPGSTDRKETQYFGPGTRLLVL.

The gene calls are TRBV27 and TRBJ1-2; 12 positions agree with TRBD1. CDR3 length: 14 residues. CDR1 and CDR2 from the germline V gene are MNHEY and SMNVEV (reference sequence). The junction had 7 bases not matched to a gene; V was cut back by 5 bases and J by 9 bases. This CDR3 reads CASSPRDRGLSYTF. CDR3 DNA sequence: TGTGCCAGCAGTCCCCGGGACAGGGGGCTGAGCTACACCTTC.

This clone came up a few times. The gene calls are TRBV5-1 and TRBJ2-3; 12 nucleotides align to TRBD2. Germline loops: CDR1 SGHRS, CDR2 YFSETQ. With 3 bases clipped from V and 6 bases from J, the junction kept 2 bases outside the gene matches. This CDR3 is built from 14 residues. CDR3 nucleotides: TGCGCCAGCAGCTCTGGACTAGCGGGGGATACGCAGTATTTT. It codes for CASSSGLAGDTQYF.

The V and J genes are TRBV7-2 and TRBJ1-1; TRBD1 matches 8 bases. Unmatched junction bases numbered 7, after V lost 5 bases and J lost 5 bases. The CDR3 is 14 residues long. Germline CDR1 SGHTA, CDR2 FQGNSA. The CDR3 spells CASSPRGLSTEAFF. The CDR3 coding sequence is TGTGCCAGCAGCCCCAGGGGGCTCAGTACTGAAGCTTTCTTT.

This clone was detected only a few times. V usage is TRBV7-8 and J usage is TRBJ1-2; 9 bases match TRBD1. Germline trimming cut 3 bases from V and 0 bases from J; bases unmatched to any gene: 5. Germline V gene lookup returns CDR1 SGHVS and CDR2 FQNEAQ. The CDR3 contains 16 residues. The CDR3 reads CASSFSRQGANYGYTF. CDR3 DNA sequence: TGTGCCAGCAGCTTCTCCAGACAGGGGGCTAACTATGGCTACACCTTC.

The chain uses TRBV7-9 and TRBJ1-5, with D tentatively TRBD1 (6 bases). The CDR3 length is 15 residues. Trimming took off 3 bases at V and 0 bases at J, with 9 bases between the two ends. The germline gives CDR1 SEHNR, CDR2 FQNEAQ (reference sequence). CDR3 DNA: TGTGCCAGCAGCTTGGGGGGGGCTAGCAATCAGCCCCAGCATTTT. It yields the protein CASSLGGASNQPQHF.

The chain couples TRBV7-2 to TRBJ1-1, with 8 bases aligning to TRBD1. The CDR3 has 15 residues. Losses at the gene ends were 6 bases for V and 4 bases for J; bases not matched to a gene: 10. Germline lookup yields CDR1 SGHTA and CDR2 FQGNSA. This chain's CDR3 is CASRDKDRVSTEAFF. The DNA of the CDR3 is TGTGCCAGCAGGGATAAGGACAGGGTAAGCACTGAAGCTTTCTTT.

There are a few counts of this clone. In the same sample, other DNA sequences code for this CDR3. The CDR3 nucleotides read TGTGCCAGCAGCCTGAGCCGCTACGAGCAGTACTTC. It is translated as CASSLSRYEQYF. The chain has TRBV28 and TRBJ2-7; D unresolved. This CDR3 spans 12 amino acids. Germline assignment: CDR1 MDHEN and CDR2 SYDVKM. Trimming removed 6 bases at V and 3 bases at J, with 9 bases between.

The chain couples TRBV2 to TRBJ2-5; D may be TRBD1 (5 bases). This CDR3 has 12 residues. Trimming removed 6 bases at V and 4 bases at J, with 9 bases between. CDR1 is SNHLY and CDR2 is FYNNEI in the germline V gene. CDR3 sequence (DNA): TGTGCCAGCAGAGGGGAAGGAGAGACCCAGTACTTC. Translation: CASRGEGETQYF.

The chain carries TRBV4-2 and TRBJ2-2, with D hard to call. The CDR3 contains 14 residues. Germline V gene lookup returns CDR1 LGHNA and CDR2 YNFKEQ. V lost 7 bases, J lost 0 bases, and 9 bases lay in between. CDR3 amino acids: CASKPLPNTGELFF. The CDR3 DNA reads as TGTGCCAGCAAACCCCTACCGAACACCGGGGAGCTGTTTTTT.

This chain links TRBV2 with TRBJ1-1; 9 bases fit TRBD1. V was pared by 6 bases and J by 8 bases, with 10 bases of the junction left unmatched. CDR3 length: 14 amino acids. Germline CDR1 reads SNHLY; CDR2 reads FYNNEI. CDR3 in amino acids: CASRPGTGSVEAFF. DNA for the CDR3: TGTGCCAGCAGGCCCGGGACAGGGAGTGTGGAAGCTTTCTTT.

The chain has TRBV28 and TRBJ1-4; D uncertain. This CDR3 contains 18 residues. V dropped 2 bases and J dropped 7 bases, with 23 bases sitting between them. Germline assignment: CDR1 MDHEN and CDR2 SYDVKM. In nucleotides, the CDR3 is TGTGCCAGCAGTTTAGGGTGGGCTCCTGTACCCGTGGGTGAAAAACTGTTTTTT. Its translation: CASSLGWAPVPVGEKLFF.

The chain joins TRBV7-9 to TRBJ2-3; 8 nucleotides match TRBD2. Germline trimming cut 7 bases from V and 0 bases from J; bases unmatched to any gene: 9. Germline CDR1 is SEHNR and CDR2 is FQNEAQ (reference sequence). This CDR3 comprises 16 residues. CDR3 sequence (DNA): TGTGCCAGCAAGCGGGGGAGGACTTCTAGCACAGATACGCAGTATTTT. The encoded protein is CASKRGRTSSTDTQYF.

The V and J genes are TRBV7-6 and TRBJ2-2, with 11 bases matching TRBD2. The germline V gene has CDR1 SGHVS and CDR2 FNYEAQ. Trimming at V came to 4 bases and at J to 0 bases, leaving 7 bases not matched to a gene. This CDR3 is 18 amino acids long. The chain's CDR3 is CASSSRLAGKANTGELFF. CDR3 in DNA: TGTGCCAGCAGCTCCCGACTAGCGGGAAAGGCGAACACCGGGGAGCTGTTTTTT.

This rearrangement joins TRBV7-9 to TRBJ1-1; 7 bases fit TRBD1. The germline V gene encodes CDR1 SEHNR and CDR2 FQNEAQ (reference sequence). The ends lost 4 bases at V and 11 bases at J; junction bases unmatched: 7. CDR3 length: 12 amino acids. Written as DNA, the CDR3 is TGTGCCAGCAGCTCCGACAGGGTTGAGGCTTTCTTT. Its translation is CASSSDRVEAFF. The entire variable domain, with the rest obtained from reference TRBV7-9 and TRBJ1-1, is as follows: DTGVSQNPRHKITKRGQNVTFRCDPISEHNRLYWYRQTLGQGPEFLTYFQNEAQLEKSRLLSDRFSAERPKGSFSTLEIQRTEQGDSAMYLCASSSDRVEAFFGQGTRLTVV.

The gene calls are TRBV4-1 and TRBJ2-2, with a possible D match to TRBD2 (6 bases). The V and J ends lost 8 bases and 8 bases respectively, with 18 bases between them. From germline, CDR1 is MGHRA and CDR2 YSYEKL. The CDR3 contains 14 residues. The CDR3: CASAERERFGELFF. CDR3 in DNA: TGCGCCAGCGCCGAACGGGAGCGGTTTGGGGAGCTGTTTTTT.

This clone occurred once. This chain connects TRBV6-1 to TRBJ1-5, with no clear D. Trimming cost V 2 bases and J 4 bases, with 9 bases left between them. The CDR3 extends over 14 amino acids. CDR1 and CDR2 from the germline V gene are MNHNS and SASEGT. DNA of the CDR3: TGTGCCAGCAGTGAAAACGGGTTAAATCAGCCCCAGCATTTT. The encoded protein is CASSENGLNQPQHF.

The CDR3, as DNA: TGTGCCAGTCACAAAAACATGAACACTGAAGCTTTCTTT. It specifies CASHKNMNTEAFF. The chain links TRBV6-1 to TRBJ1-1, with D hard to call. Germline lookup yields CDR1 MNHNS and CDR2 SASEGT. Trimming took off 9 bases at V and 0 bases at J, with 11 bases between the two ends. The CDR3 loop spans 13 amino acids.

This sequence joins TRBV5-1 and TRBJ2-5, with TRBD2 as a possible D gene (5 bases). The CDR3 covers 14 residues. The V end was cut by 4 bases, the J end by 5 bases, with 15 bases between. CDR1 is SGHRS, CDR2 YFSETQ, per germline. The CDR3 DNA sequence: TGCGCCAGCAGCCCGGAGGTGGGGATCGAGACCCAGTACTTC. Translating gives CASSPEVGIETQYF.

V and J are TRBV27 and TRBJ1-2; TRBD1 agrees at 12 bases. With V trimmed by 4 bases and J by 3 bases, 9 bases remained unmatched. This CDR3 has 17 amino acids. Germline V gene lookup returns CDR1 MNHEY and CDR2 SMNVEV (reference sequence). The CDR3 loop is CASSSYPGTGGYYGYTF. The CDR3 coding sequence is TGTGCCAGCAGTTCGTACCCCGGGACAGGGGGCTACTATGGCTACACCTTC.

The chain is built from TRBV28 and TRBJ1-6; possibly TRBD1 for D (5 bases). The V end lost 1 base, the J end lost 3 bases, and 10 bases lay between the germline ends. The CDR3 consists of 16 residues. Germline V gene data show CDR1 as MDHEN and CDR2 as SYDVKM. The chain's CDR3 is CASSLYQGIYNSPLHF. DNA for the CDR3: TGTGCCAGCAGTTTATATCAGGGCATCTATAATTCACCCCTCCACTTT.

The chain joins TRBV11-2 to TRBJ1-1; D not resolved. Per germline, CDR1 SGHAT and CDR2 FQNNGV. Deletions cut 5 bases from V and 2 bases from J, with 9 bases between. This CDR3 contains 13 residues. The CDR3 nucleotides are TGTGCCAGCAGCCTGAGTTTTAACACTGAAGCTTTCTTT. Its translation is CASSLSFNTEAFF.

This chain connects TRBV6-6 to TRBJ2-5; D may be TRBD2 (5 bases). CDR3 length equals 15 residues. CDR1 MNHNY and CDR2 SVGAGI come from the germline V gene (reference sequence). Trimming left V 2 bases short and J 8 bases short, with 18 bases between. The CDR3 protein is CASSYTRETVRTQYF. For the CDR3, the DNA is TGTGCCAGCAGTTACACCCGGGAAACCGTTCGAACCCAGTACTTC.